The 21 T cell receptor beta chains below were found in one sample sequenced in a study of T cells after yellow fever vaccination. TCRdb called the 5' RACE reads again in MiXCR, with one record for every CDR3 protein. The sample carries 100,000 to 150,000 distinct CDR3 sequences, under 8.5% recorded once. The input for sequencing was CD4+ T cells sorted from PBMCs, taken roughly 10 days after the first yellow fever vaccination. These receptor sequences come from a man younger than 35 who received the YFV17D yellow fever vaccine.

On this clonotype itself: With a much larger clone just one base away, this may be a read error. V is TRBV7-6 and J is TRBJ2-5, with 8 bases identical to TRBD1. V lost 6 bases, J lost 3 bases, and 6 bases stayed unmatched. The germline V gene has CDR1 SGHVS and CDR2 FNYEAQ. The CDR3 has 14 amino acids. The CDR3 DNA reads as TGTGCCAGCAGAGTATTGGGACAGGAAGAGACCCAGTACTTC. Translation gives CASRVLGQEETQYF.

The sample holds many counts of this clonotype. The chain combines TRBV18 with TRBJ2-1, with D possibly being TRBD1 (5 bases). Between the trimmed V and J ends, which lost 6 bases and 12 bases, there was a span of 12 bases. Germline V CDR1 and CDR2: KGHSH, LQKENI. The CDR3 contains 11 residues. CDR3 sequence reads: CASSPRGGQFF. The CDR3 DNA is TGTGCCAGCTCCCCTAGGGGTGGGCAGTTCTTC.

This clonotype was detected ten times or more. The V and J genes are TRBV5-1 and TRBJ2-2; TRBD1 matches 11 bases. Per the germline V gene, CDR1 is SGHRS and CDR2 is YFSETQ. The CDR3 has 16 residues. Losses at the gene ends were 1 base for V and 7 bases for J; bases not matched to a gene: 6. CDR3 sequence reads: CASSLTGQGDFGELFF. The CDR3 bases are TGCGCCAGCAGCTTGACGGGACAGGGGGATTTCGGGGAGCTGTTTTTT.

In this sample, this clonotype turned up many times. The V gene is TRBV11-2, the J gene TRBJ2-3; the D gene is possibly TRBD2 (6 bases). Germline CDR1 SGHAT, CDR2 FQNNGV. Trimming took 5 bases from V and 7 from J, leaving 22 bases between them. CDR3 length equals 16 residues. CDR3 nucleotides: TGTGCCAGCAGCCTCCAGGGCGGGGTTTTTTCGAATACGCAGTATTTT. It yields the protein CASSLQGGVFSNTQYF.

In this sample, this clonotype turned up many times. This CDR3 is CASSRDRTDTQYF. For the CDR3, the DNA is TGTGCCAGCAGCCGCGATAGAACAGATACGCAGTATTTT. The gene calls are TRBV5-4 and TRBJ2-3; D gene ambiguous. The CDR3 is 13 amino acids. Germline CDR1 reads SGHNT; CDR2 reads YYREEE (reference sequence). The ends were cut back, 4 bases at V and 3 bases at J, with 9 bases in the middle.

The chain combines TRBV6-2 or TRBV6-3 with TRBJ1-6; TRBD1 matches at 7 bases. This CDR3 contains 15 residues. Germline assignment: CDR1 MNHEY and CDR2 SVGEGT. Trimming cost V 7 bases and J 5 bases; bases outside gene matches: 8. The CDR3 loop reads CASTAGQRNNSPLHF. The CDR3, as DNA: TGTGCCAGCACCGCGGGACAGAGAAATAATTCACCCCTCCACTTT.

This clonotype was observed many times. The V gene is TRBV5-1, the J gene TRBJ2-1, with 11 nucleotides matching TRBD2. The length of the CDR3 is 16 residues. J lost 0 bases, V lost 3 bases, and 2 bases had no gene match. CDR1 is SGHRS, CDR2 YFSETQ, per germline. The CDR3 bases are TGCGCCAGCAGCTCGGGACTAGCGGACTCCTACAATGAGCAGTTCTTC. Protein: CASSSGLADSYNEQFF.

The chain joins TRBV23-1 to TRBJ2-7, with 8 bases fitting TRBD1. TRBV23-1 is an ORF, with its function uncertain. The CDR3 has 12 amino acids. J gave up 7 bases and V 7 bases, and 6 bases lay outside the gene matches. This CDR3 reads CASTRTGLEQYV. CDR3 in DNA: TGCGCCAGCACCCGGACAGGGCTTGAGCAGTACGTC.

This clonotype was seen many times. V gene TRBV3-1 combines with J gene TRBJ2-2; D gene unclear. CDR1 is LGHDT, CDR2 YNNKEL, per germline (reference sequence). V was clipped by 4 bases and J by 5 bases, with 5 bases between them. This CDR3 is 12 amino acids long. The CDR3 nucleotides read TGTGCCAGCAGCCCACAGACCGGGGAGCTGTTTTTT. Translating it yields CASSPQTGELFF.

V usage is TRBV18 and J usage is TRBJ2-3; D unresolved. Deletions cut 0 bases from V and 1 base from J, with 14 bases between. CDR3 length: 17 residues. Germline V gene lookup returns CDR1 KGHSH and CDR2 LQKENI. CDR3 region: CASSPPGAGSGTDTQYF. In nucleotides, the CDR3 is TGTGCCAGCTCACCACCGGGTGCAGGATCGGGCACAGATACGCAGTATTTT.

This clonotype was observed a handful of times. CDR3 in DNA: TGCAGTGCTAGGGAGTCTAAACCCGGAGTTCTCTTGAACACTGAAGCTTTCTTT. Translated: CSARESKPGVLLNTEAFF. This chain uses TRBV20-1 with TRBJ1-1; D gene unclear. The CDR3 consists of 18 residues. Germline lookup yields CDR1 DFQATT and CDR2 SNEGSKA (reference sequence). V was trimmed by 3 bases and J by 0 bases, leaving 23 bases between them.

This clonotype occurred many times. V gene TRBV5-1 combines with J gene TRBJ2-7; 9 positions match TRBD1. This CDR3 region has 16 residues. Germline V CDR1 and CDR2: SGHRS, YFSETQ. Trimming took 4 bases from V and 1 from J; bases not matched to a gene: 9. The CDR3 nucleotides read TGCGCCAGCAGCGTCATTTTGACAGGGGGATCCTACGAGCAGTACTTC. This translates into CASSVILTGGSYEQYF. The full variable domain, rest sourced from reference TRBV5-1 and TRBJ2-7, is KAGVTQTPRYLIKTRGQQVTLSCSPISGHRSVSWYQQTPGQGLQFLFEYFSETQRNKGNFPGRFSGRQFSNSRSEMNVSTLELGDSALYLCASSVILTGGSYEQYFGPGTRLTVT.

This clonotype was detected many times. The genes are TRBV7-8 and TRBJ2-7; D unclear. Germline values: CDR1 SGHVS, CDR2 FQNEAQ. Trimming pared 3 bases from V and 7 bases from J, leaving 10 bases between. CDR3 length equals 12 residues. CDR3: CASSFRVGEQYV. CDR3 sequence (DNA): TGTGCCAGCAGCTTTCGGGTTGGGGAGCAGTACGTC.

This clonotype was detected many times. This chain joins TRBV12-3 or TRBV12-4 and TRBJ1-2; tentative D call: TRBD1 (6 bases). V was cut by 6 bases and J by 9 bases, with 23 bases left in between. The CDR3 sequence is 15 residues long. In nucleotides, the CDR3 is TGTGCCAGCAGCCTAGGGGTTCTGGGGGCCAGAAGCTACACCTTC. Amino acids: CASSLGVLGARSYTF.

In this sample, this clonotype turned up many times. The chain couples TRBV7-8 to TRBJ2-7, with D perhaps being TRBD1 or TRBD2 (5 bases each). From germline, CDR1 is SGHVS and CDR2 FQNEAQ. Between the trimmed V and J ends, which lost 5 bases and 0 bases, there was a span of 11 bases. The length of the CDR3 is 14 residues. The CDR3 spells CASSSGHISYEQYF. CDR3 nucleotide sequence: TGTGCCAGCAGCAGCGGACACATCTCCTACGAGCAGTACTTC. The complete variable domain, with remaining parts taken from reference TRBV7-8 and TRBJ2-7, reads GAGVSQSPRYKVAKRGQDVALRCDPISGHVSLFWYQQALGQGPEFLTYFQNEAQLDKSGLPSDRFFAERPEGSVSTLKIQRTQQEDSAVYLCASSSGHISYEQYFGPGTRLTVT.

This clonotype came up many times. The gene calls are TRBV2 and TRBJ1-1; D unclear. Germline V CDR1 and CDR2: SNHLY, FYNNEI. V shed 1 base and J shed 4 bases, with 7 bases lying between them. This CDR3 comprises 13 residues. The CDR3 nucleotides read TGTGCCAGCAGTGAAGGCCCGGGCACTGAAGCTTTCTTT. It codes for CASSEGPGTEAFF.

This clonotype was counted ten times or more. This chain connects TRBV2 to TRBJ2-3, with 15 bases aligning to TRBD2. V gave up 5 bases and J gave up 9 bases; unmatched junction bases: 12. This CDR3 region has 17 residues. The germline V gene has CDR1 SNHLY and CDR2 FYNNEI. CDR3 region: CASSLIGLAGGTKTQYF. The CDR3 nucleotides read TGTGCCAGCAGTCTGATCGGACTAGCGGGGGGGACGAAAACGCAGTATTTT.

This chain links TRBV7-2 with TRBJ2-5, with TRBD1 matching 12 bases. V lost 6 bases, J lost 6 bases, and 11 bases stayed unmatched. The germline gives CDR1 SGHTA, CDR2 FQGNSA. The CDR3 is 16 residues long. The CDR3 region is CASSAPGTGGTKTQYF. The CDR3, as DNA: TGTGCCAGCAGTGCCCCTGGGACAGGGGGCACGAAGACCCAGTACTTC. Full variable domain (outside the CDR3, taken from reference TRBV7-2 and TRBJ2-5): GAGVSQSPSNKVTEKGKDVELRCDPISGHTALYWYRQSLGQGLEFLIYFQGNSAPDKSGLPSDRFSAERTGGSVSTLTIQRTQQEDSAVYLCASSAPGTGGTKTQYFGPGTRLLVL.

This clonotype was seen ten or more times. This chain joins TRBV7-2 and TRBJ2-5; D possibly uses TRBD1 or TRBD2 (5 bases each). Germline CDR1 and CDR2: SGHTA and FQGNSA. V lost 0 bases, J lost 1 base, and 6 bases lay in between. CDR3 length: 14 amino acids. CDR3: CASSLAGTQETQYF. For the CDR3, the DNA is TGTGCCAGCAGCTTAGCTGGGACCCAAGAGACCCAGTACTTC.

Many counts were recorded for this clonotype. The chain carries TRBV5-1 and TRBJ2-2; the match to TRBD1 covers 7 bases. The CDR3 length is 14 residues. V dropped 4 bases and J dropped 4; count of bases not matched to a gene: 4. The germline gives CDR1 SGHRS, CDR2 YFSETQ. The CDR3 DNA sequence: TGCGCCAGCAGCCAGACAGGGACCACCGGGGAGCTGTTTTTT. Amino acid sequence: CASSQTGTTGELFF.

This clonotype was observed at least ten times. The chain links TRBV24-1 to TRBJ1-5, with 7 bases lining up with TRBD1. This CDR3 comprises 14 residues. CDR1 is KGHDR and CDR2 is SFDVKD in the germline V gene. V lost 9 bases and J lost 7; bases outside the gene matches: 11. The CDR3 reads CATLGEGAGQPQHF. The DNA of the CDR3 is TGTGCCACCCTAGGCGAGGGGGCTGGGCAGCCCCAGCATTTT.